This T cell receptor beta chain was captured in a study of blood T cell repertoires in COVID-19. Study at large: T cells, B-cell-depleted T cells, or PBMCs supplied cDNA or gDNA.

The CDR3 runs 17 residues. Trimming cost V 0 bases and J 2 bases; bases outside gene matches: 5. Germline assignment: CDR1 LNHNV and CDR2 YYDKDF (reference sequence). Profiling relied on immunoSEQ multiplex PCR, and the TCRdb table lists in-frame clones only, not all of them. The table includes roughly 250,000 clones, around 89% detected once. The receptor was derived from a man aged 30 to 39 with acute or convalescent COVID-19. The material sequenced was peripheral blood. V is TRBV15 and J is TRBJ1-5, with TRBD1 identical over 9 bases. The CDR3 sequence is CATSRERTGVGNQPQHF. The DNA of the CDR3 is TGTGCCACCAGCAGAGAGAGGACAGGGGTAGGCAATCAGCCCCAGCATTTT.